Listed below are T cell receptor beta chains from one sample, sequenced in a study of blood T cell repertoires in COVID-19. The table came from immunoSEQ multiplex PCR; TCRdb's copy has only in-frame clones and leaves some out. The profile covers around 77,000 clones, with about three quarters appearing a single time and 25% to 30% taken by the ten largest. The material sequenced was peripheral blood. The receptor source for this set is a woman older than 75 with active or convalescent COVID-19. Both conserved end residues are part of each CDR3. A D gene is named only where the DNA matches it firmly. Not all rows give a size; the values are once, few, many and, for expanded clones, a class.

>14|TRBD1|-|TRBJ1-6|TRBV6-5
CASSGQGRESPLHF
TGTGCCAGCAGCGGACAGGGTCGGGAGTCACCCCTCCACTTT
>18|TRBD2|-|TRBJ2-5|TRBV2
CASSEDSGGGAFQETQYF
TGTGCCAGCAGTGAAGATAGTGGCGGGGGGGCCTTCCAAGAGACCCAGTACTTC
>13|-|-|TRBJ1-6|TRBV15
CATSRQSSSPLHF
TGTGCCACCAGCAGACAATCTAGTTCACCCCTCCACTTT
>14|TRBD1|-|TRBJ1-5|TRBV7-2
CASSLKPGGTPQHF
TGTGCCAGCAGCTTAAAGCCAGGGGGTACGCCCCAGCATTTT
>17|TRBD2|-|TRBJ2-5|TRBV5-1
CASSASGGGTPQETQYF
TGCGCCAGCAGCGCTAGTGGCGGGGGGACCCCCCAAGAGACCCAGTACTTC
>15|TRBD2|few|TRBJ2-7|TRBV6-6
CASTLLAGDAYEQYF
TGTGCCAGCACCCTACTAGCGGGCGACGCCTACGAGCAGTACTTC
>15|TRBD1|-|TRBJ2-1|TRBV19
CASSSDRGGYNEQFF
TGTGCCAGTAGTTCCGACAGGGGAGGCTACAATGAGCAGTTCTTC
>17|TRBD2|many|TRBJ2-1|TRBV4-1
CASSREGLAGAYNEQFF
TGCGCCAGCAGCCGGGAGGGACTAGCGGGGGCCTACAATGAGCAGTTCTTC
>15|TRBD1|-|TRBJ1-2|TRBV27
CASSPWDRLGYGYTF
TGTGCCAGCAGTCCCTGGGACAGGCTTGGGTATGGCTACACCTTC
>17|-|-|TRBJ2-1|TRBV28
CASSLVVAAGSHNEQFF
TGTGCCAGCAGTTTAGTAGTAGCGGCAGGGAGTCACAATGAGCAGTTCTTC
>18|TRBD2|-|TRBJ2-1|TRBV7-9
CASSLPYRLAGGRDEQFF
TGTGCCAGCAGCTTACCGTATCGACTAGCGGGGGGGCGGGATGAGCAGTTCTTC
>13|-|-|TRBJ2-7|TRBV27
CASSLSTGREQYF
TGTGCCAGCAGTTTATCGACGGGTCGGGAGCAGTACTTC
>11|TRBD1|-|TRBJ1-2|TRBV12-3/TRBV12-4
CASSQRQGVSF
TGTGCCAGCAGTCAACGCCAGGGGGTCAGCTTC
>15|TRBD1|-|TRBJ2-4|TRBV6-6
CASSQEQGALNIQYF
TGTGCCAGCAGTCAAGAACAGGGGGCCCTAAACATTCAGTACTTC
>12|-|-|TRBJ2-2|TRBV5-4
CASSLEHGELFF
TGTGCCAGCAGCTTGGAGCACGGGGAGCTGTTTTTT
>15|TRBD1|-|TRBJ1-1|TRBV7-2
CASSGRQGKNTEAFF
TGTGCCAGCAGCGGCCGACAGGGAAAGAACACTGAAGCTTTCTTT
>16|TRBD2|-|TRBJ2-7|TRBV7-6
CASSPGLAGSSYEQYF
TGTGCCAGCAGCCCTGGACTAGCGGGGTCCTCCTACGAGCAGTACTTC
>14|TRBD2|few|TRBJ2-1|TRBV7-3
CASSVSGEGNEQFF
TGTGCCAGCAGCGTTAGCGGGGAAGGCAATGAGCAGTTCTTC
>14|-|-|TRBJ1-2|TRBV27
CASSPGGRNYGYTF
TGTGCCAGCAGTCCTGGGGGCCGGAACTATGGCTACACCTTC
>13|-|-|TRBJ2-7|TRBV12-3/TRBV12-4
CASSSYGEYEQYF
TGTGCCAGCAGTTCCTACGGAGAGTACGAGCAGTACTTC
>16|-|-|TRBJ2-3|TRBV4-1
CASSQEGGRGTDTQYF
TGCGCCAGCAGCCAAGAGGGGGGGCGGGGCACAGATACGCAGTATTTT
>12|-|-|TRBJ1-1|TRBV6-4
CARVTGWTEAFF
TGTGCCAGAGTTACGGGGTGGACTGAAGCTTTCTTT
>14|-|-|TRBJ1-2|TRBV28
CASSQDNTNYGYTF
TGTGCCAGCAGCCAGGACAATACTAACTATGGCTACACCTTC
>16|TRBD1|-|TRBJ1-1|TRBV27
CASSQRQGSIGTEAFF
TGTGCCAGCAGTCAGAGACAGGGGTCTATAGGCACTGAAGCTTTCTTT
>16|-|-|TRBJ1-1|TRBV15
CATSRDLGATLAEAFF
TGTGCCACCAGCAGAGATTTGGGGGCTACGTTGGCTGAAGCTTTCTTT
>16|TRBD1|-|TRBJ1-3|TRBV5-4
CASSFSTGRTGNTIYF
TGTGCCAGCAGCTTTTCGACAGGGCGGACTGGAAACACCATATATTTT
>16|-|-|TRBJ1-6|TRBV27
CASSLSLRAYNSPLHF
TGTGCCAGCAGTTTATCGCTCAGGGCCTATAATTCACCCCTCCACTTT
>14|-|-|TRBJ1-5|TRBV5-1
CASSLGDINQPQHF
TGCGCCAGCAGCTTGGGGGACATCAATCAGCCCCAGCATTTT
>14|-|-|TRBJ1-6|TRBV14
CASSQEGRRSPLHF
TGTGCCAGCAGCCAAGAGGGCAGAAGATCACCCCTCCACTTT
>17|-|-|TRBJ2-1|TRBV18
CASSPLLGLSSYNEQFF
TGTGCCAGCTCCCCGTTACTCGGACTAAGCTCCTACAATGAGCAGTTCTTC
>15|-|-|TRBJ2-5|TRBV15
CATSREVTRQANSHF
TGTGCCACCAGCAGAGAAGTTACGAGACAGGCTAATTCGCACTTC
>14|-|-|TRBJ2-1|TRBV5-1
CASSPQPGTNEQFF
TGCGCCAGCAGCCCCCAGCCGGGTACCAATGAGCAGTTCTTC
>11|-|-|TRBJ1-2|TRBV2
CASSFDYGYTF
TGTGCCAGCAGTTTCGACTATGGCTACACCTTC
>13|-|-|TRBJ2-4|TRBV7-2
CASSPTGFGIQYF
TGTGCCAGCAGCCCCACAGGATTTGGCATTCAGTACTTC
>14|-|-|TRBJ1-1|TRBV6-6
CASSYPRKGDEAFF
TGTGCCAGCAGTTACCCCCGTAAGGGGGATGAAGCTTTCTTT
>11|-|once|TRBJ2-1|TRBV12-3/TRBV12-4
CASSLPPEQFF
TGTGCCAGCAGTCTCCCTCCGGAGCAGTTCTTC
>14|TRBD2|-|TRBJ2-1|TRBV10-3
CAINSGGPSNEQFF
TGTGCCATAAATAGCGGGGGCCCCTCCAATGAGCAGTTCTTC
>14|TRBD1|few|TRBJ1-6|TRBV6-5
CASRGGQSWSPLHF
TGTGCCAGCAGGGGGGGACAGTCGTGGTCACCCCTCCACTTT
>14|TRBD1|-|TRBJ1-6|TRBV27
CASTGTGANSPLHF
TGTGCCAGCACCGGGACAGGGGCCAATTCACCCCTCCACTTT
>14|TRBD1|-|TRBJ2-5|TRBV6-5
CASSYGTGGETQYF
TGTGCCAGCAGTTACGGGACAGGGGGAGAGACCCAGTACTTC
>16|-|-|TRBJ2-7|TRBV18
CASSPLGGTVSYEQYF
TGTGCCAGCTCACCATTAGGAGGGACAGTGTCCTACGAGCAGTACTTC
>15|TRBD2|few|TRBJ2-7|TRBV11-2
CASSLDSSGIYEQYF
TGTGCCAGCAGCTTAGATTCTAGCGGGATCTACGAGCAGTACTTC
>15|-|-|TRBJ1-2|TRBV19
CASSLKREANYGYTF
TGTGCCAGTAGTCTGAAAAGGGAGGCTAACTATGGCTACACCTTC
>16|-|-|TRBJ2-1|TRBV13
CASSLGQQGDYNEQFF
TGTGCCAGCAGCTTAGGCCAACAGGGCGACTACAATGAGCAGTTCTTC
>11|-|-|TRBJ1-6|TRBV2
CASSDPSPLHF
TGTGCCAGCAGTGATCCGTCACCCCTCCACTTT
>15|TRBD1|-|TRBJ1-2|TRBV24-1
CATSDPRTGMDGYTF
TGTGCCACCAGTGATCCCCGGACAGGGATGGATGGCTACACCTTC
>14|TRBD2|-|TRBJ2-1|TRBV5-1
CASSLLAGGYEQFF
TGCGCCAGCAGCCTACTAGCGGGGGGATATGAGCAGTTCTTC
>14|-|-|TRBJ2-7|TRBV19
CASSTYFGGYEQYF
TGTGCCAGTAGTACTTATTTCGGCGGCTACGAGCAGTACTTC
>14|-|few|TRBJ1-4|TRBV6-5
CASRKGGTNEKLFF
TGTGCCAGCAGGAAGGGGGGGACTAATGAAAAACTGTTTTTT
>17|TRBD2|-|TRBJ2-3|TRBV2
CASSDGTGGAWADTQYF
TGTGCCAGCAGTGATGGGACCGGGGGGGCGTGGGCAGATACGCAGTATTTT
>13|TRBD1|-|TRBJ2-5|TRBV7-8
CASSFLQGAIPYF
TGTGCCAGCAGCTTCTTACAGGGGGCGATCCCTTACTTC
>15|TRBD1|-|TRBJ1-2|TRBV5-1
CASSRQGEIGYGYTF
TGCGCCAGCAGCCGACAGGGGGAAATCGGCTATGGCTACACCTTC
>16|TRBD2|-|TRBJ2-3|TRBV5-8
CASSLSWRGGQDTQYF
TGTGCCAGCAGCTTGTCGTGGCGGGGGGGCCAGGATACGCAGTATTTT
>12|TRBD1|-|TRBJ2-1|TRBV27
CASSNRGDEQFF
TGTGCCAGCAGTAACAGGGGCGATGAGCAGTTCTTC
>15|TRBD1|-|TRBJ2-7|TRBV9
CASSPQGQAVGEQYF
TGTGCCAGCAGCCCCCAGGGACAGGCCGTCGGGGAGCAGTACTTC
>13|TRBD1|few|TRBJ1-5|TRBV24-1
CASARGINQPQHF
TGTGCCAGTGCCAGGGGGATTAATCAGCCCCAGCATTTT
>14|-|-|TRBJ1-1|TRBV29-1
CSVDGTISSTEAFF
TGCAGCGTTGATGGGACAATTTCGAGCACTGAAGCTTTCTTT
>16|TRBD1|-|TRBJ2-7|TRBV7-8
CASSLLGGTGVSEQYF
TGTGCCAGCAGCTTACTAGGTGGGACAGGGGTTTCCGAGCAGTACTTC
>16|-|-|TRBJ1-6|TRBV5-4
CASSPGPSGEYSPLHF
TGTGCCAGCAGCCCGGGACCGTCGGGAGAATATTCACCCCTCCACTTT